This TCR beta chain originates from a study of cytomegalovirus exposure and HLA in healthy donors. Sequencing used immunoSEQ multiplex PCR; TCRdb keeps in-frame clones, though not all of them. This sample has approximately 220,000 clones, with 75% to 90% found just once. The V gene's germline CDR1 is LNHDA and CDR2 SQIVND (reference sequence). CDR3 length: 18 residues. V was clipped by 5 bases and J by 0 bases; unmatched bases: 13. Study-level points and caveats: In vitro testing confirmed a few CMV-associated chains as specific for CMV antigens. Associated with cytomegalovirus, according to the listing, were 170 or so TCR beta chains.

As for this clone: No antigen is known for it.

What was sequenced was PBMCs. The sequence was collected from a woman aged 25-40 years in good health and CMV-seropositive. The chain joins TRBV19 to TRBJ1-5; 7 bases line up with TRBD1. CDR3 nucleotides: TGTGCCAGTAGTTCTAATAGCCGGGACAGCGATAGCAATCAGCCCCAGCATTTT. Its translation: CASSSNSRDSDSNQPQHF.